These 23 T cell receptor beta chains originate from one sample sequenced in a study of OX40 agonist ivuxolimab in advanced cancers. The table came from immunoSEQ multiplex PCR; TCRdb's copy has only in-frame clones and leaves some out. Of approximately 26,000 clones in the sample, over 70% were seen once. The sample was CD4+ or CD8+ T cells sorted from blood, taken in a trial of the OX40 agonist ivuxolimab. The receptors here all came from an adult with an advanced solid tumor such as melanoma, head and neck, liver or kidney cancer.

The rearrangement joins TRBV27 to TRBJ2-3, with D unresolved. V lost 4 bases and J lost 3, with 14 bases in between. CDR1 is MNHEY and CDR2 is SMNVEV in the germline V gene (reference sequence). This CDR3 spans 15 amino acids. CDR3 coding DNA: TGTGCCAGCAGTTGGGCTGGTCCTTGGACAGATACGCAGTATTTT. It specifies CASSWAGPWTDTQYF.

The genes are TRBV11-2 and TRBJ2-7; 9 bases are shared with TRBD2. V trimming: 2 bases; J trimming: 4 bases; junction bases outside the gene matches: 9. CDR1 is SGHAT, CDR2 FQNNGV, per germline. CDR3 size: 16 residues. The CDR3 nucleotides read TGTGCCAGCAGCTTAAGTTACGCTAGCGGGGTATACGAGCAGTACTTC. This codes for CASSLSYASGVYEQYF. Complete variable domain (other parts from reference TRBV11-2 and TRBJ2-7): EAGVAQSPRYKIIEKRQSVAFWCNPISGHATLYWYQQILGQGPKLLIQFQNNGVVDDSQLPKDRFSAERLKGVDSTLKIQPAKLEDSAVYLCASSLSYASGVYEQYFGPGTRLTVT.

This chain uses TRBV19 with TRBJ2-7; 7 nucleotides align to TRBD1. After removal of 1 base from V and 3 bases from J, the junction contained 9 bases not matched to a gene. CDR1 and CDR2 from the germline V gene are LNHDA and SQIVND (reference sequence). The length of the CDR3 is 16 residues. Here the CDR3 reads CASSIAGDSTYYEQYF. The CDR3 nucleotides are TGTGCCAGTAGTATAGCCGGGGACAGTACCTACTACGAGCAGTACTTC.

This chain joins TRBV27 and TRBJ2-2; TRBD1 is a possible D gene (5 bases). V dropped 3 bases and J dropped 2 bases, with 7 bases sitting between them. CDR1 is MNHEY and CDR2 is SMNVEV in the germline V gene (reference sequence). This CDR3 contains 14 residues. This chain's CDR3 is CASSLTVNTGELFF. CDR3 sequence (DNA): TGTGCCAGCAGTTTGACAGTAAACACCGGGGAGCTGTTTTTT.

The count of this clone is one. CDR3 in DNA: TGTGCCAGCAGTTACTCATCGACTTCGAACACTGAAGCTTTCTTT. Protein: CASSYSSTSNTEAFF. The V gene is TRBV6-5, the J gene TRBJ1-1; D not resolved. The CDR3 covers 15 residues. V lost 0 bases and J lost 1, with 9 bases in between. The germline CDR1 and CDR2 sequences are MNHEY and SVGAGI.

The rearrangement links TRBV28 to TRBJ1-4; D gene unclear. CDR1 MDHEN and CDR2 SYDVKM come from the germline V gene. The CDR3 contains 14 residues. Trimming shortened V by 8 bases and J by 4 bases, and 14 bases separated the two germline ends. The CDR3 loop reads CASSPQDFNEKLFF. The CDR3 DNA follows: TGTGCCAGCTCCCCCCAGGATTTTAATGAAAAACTGTTTTTT. Full variable domain (remainder filled in from reference TRBV28 and TRBJ1-4): DVKVTQSSRYLVKRTGEKVFLECVQDMDHENMFWYRQDPGLGLRLIYFSYDVKMKEKGDIPEGYSVSREKKERFSLILESASTNQTSMYLCASSPQDFNEKLFFGSGTQLSVL.

V and J are TRBV5-1 and TRBJ1-1, with D possibly TRBD1 on 5 matching bases. The CDR3 spans 15 residues. V gave up 4 bases and J gave up 1 base, with 14 bases separating them. Germline loops: CDR1 SGHRS, CDR2 YFSETQ. CDR3 amino acids: CASSERGNPNTEAFF. DNA of the CDR3: TGCGCCAGCAGCGAGAGGGGTAATCCGAACACTGAAGCTTTCTTT.

V usage is TRBV5-5 and J usage is TRBJ2-2; tentative D call: TRBD1 (6 bases). CDR3 size: 16 residues. Germline V gene data show CDR1 as SGHKS and CDR2 as YYEKEE (reference sequence). Trimming took 1 base from V and 6 from J, leaving 16 bases between them. The CDR3 nucleotides are TGTGCCAGCAGCTTGAACAGGATCAGGGGAGCCGGGGAGCTGTTTTTT. Its protein is CASSLNRIRGAGELFF.

In this sample, this clone turned up once. This sequence joins TRBV7-2 and TRBJ1-5; TRBD1 aligns across 9 bases. There are 16 residues in the CDR3. Germline CDR1 and CDR2: SGHTA and FQGNSA. The V segment lost 2 bases and the J segment 1 base; nucleotides outside the gene matches: 3. This CDR3 is CASSLMTGGSNQPQHF. CDR3 DNA: TGTGCCAGCAGCTTAATGACAGGGGGGAGCAATCAGCCCCAGCATTTT.

This chain connects TRBV28 to TRBJ1-1; unclear D gene. V was shortened by 7 bases and J by 0 bases, with 15 bases between the two germline ends. In germline, CDR1 is MDHEN, CDR2 SYDVKM. CDR3 length: 15 amino acids. CDR3 amino acids: CASTSEGRLNTEAFF. As DNA, the CDR3 is TGTGCCAGCACGTCCGAAGGTCGGCTGAACACTGAAGCTTTCTTT.

The chain uses TRBV5-5 and TRBJ1-2; 8 nucleotides align to TRBD1. The CDR3 consists of 16 residues. Trimming took 0 bases from V and 3 from J; bases not matched to a gene: 7. CDR1 is SGHKS and CDR2 is YYEKEE in the germline V gene (reference sequence). CDR3 sequence: CASSLAGQGADYGYTF. Written as DNA, the CDR3 is TGTGCCAGCAGCTTGGCGGGCCAGGGGGCTGACTATGGCTACACCTTC.

Note on this clone: At one end the junction does not follow the germline gene, possibly because of a read error. The chain joins TRBV5-6 to TRBJ1-5; possible D gene TRBD1, 6 bases. In germline, CDR1 is SGHDT, CDR2 YYEEEE. CDR3 size: 19 residues. CDR3 DNA: TGTGCCAGCAGCTTGGAGGGGGGTAATGGCGGCTTTGGCAATCGGCCCCAGCATTTT. Encoded protein: CASSLEGGNGGFGNRPQHF.

Only a few counts were recorded for this clone. One end of the junction does not line up with germline, which may come from a read error. The rearrangement uses TRBV2 and TRBJ1-3; D perhaps matches TRBD1 (5 bases). Germline loops: CDR1 SNHLY, CDR2 FYNNEI. This CDR3 spans 14 amino acids. The CDR3 sequence: CASREGVRGNTIYF. In DNA, the CDR3 is TGTGCCAGCAGGGAAGGGGTGAGAGGAAACACCATATATTTT.

The V and J genes are TRBV5-1 and TRBJ2-5, with D tentatively TRBD1 or TRBD2 (7 bases each). Germline CDR1 is SGHRS and CDR2 is YFSETQ. V gave up 0 bases and J gave up 4 bases, with 13 bases separating them. CDR3 length: 15 residues. The CDR3 DNA reads as TGCGCCAGCAGCTTGGCGACAGGGAGGGGAGAGACCCAGTACTTC. This encodes CASSLATGRGETQYF.

The rearrangement uses TRBV7-9 and TRBJ2-7, with a weak D call TRBD2 (6 bases). The CDR3 contains 16 residues. Looked up from germline, CDR1 is SEHNR and CDR2 is FQNEAQ (reference sequence). Between the trimmed V and J ends, which lost 2 bases and 0 bases, there was a span of 14 bases. The CDR3 region has the DNA TGTGCCAGCAGCTTAAGTGGGGGGAGCTTCTCCTACGAGCAGTACTTC. Its protein product is CASSLSGGSFSYEQYF.

The chain is built from TRBV15 and TRBJ2-1; no reliable D call. Germline assignment: CDR1 LNHNV and CDR2 YYDKDF (reference sequence). Trimming removed 1 base from V and 6 bases from J, with 4 bases in between. The CDR3 spans 12 residues. The CDR3 DNA reads TGTGCCACCAGCAGAGCGGGCAATGAGCAGTTCTTC. This sequence encodes CATSRAGNEQFF. Combining the CDR3 with reference TRBV15 and TRBJ2-1 gives the whole variable domain DAMVIQNPRYQVTQFGKPVTLSCSQTLNHNVMYWYQQKSSQAPKLLFHYYDKDFNNEADTPDNFQSRRPNTSFCFLDIRSPGLGDTAMYLCATSRAGNEQFFGPGTRLTVL.

V is TRBV7-5 and J is TRBJ2-5; the D call TRBD2 from the table was never checked on the DNA. TRBV7-5 is designated a pseudogene. CDR3 length equals 16 residues. CDR3: CASSLTGLAGWETQYF. The DNA for the CDR3 is TGTGCCAGCAGCTTAACCGGACTAGCGGGGTGGGAGACCCAGTACTTC.

The J gene is TRBJ2-7, the V gene TRBV5-4; 8 nucleotides align to TRBD1. The CDR3 extends over 14 amino acids. Germline V gene sequence: CDR1 SGHNT, CDR2 YYREEE (reference sequence). Unmatched junction bases numbered 6, after V lost 3 bases and J lost 4 bases. The CDR3 loop is CASSYPDRGYEQYF. The DNA of the CDR3 is TGTGCCAGCAGCTACCCAGACAGGGGTTACGAGCAGTACTTC.

The rearrangement joins TRBV7-2 to TRBJ1-1; no clear D gene. The V and J ends lost 3 bases and 0 bases respectively, with 14 bases between them. Per germline, CDR1 SGHTA and CDR2 FQGNSA. CDR3 length equals 16 residues. CDR3 loop: CASSFIGHSLNTEAFF. The DNA of the CDR3 is TGTGCCAGCAGCTTCATAGGGCACAGCCTGAACACTGAAGCTTTCTTT.

This chain connects TRBV2 to TRBJ1-5; D unresolved. Germline loops: CDR1 SNHLY, CDR2 FYNNEI. The germline V and J ends were trimmed by 4 bases and 3 bases, with 10 bases remaining between them. The CDR3 extends over 14 amino acids. The CDR3, as DNA: TGTGCCAGCAGTGCTGAGGATTACAATCAGCCCCAGCATTTT. Its protein is CASSAEDYNQPQHF.

The chain's CDR3 is CATSPINLGEKLFF. The CDR3 nucleotides are TGTGCCACCTCACCGATTAACCTCGGGGAAAAACTGTTTTTT. The V and J genes are TRBV7-8 and TRBJ1-4; D is undetermined. Germline V CDR1 and CDR2: SGHVS, FQNEAQ. Trimming took 10 bases from V and 8 from J, leaving 20 bases between them. The CDR3 is 14 amino acids.

V and J are TRBV7-9 and TRBJ1-1; D remains unclear. This CDR3 is 10 amino acids long. V shed 5 bases and J shed 9 bases, with 7 bases lying between them. Germline V CDR1 and CDR2: SEHNR, FQNEAQ (reference sequence). CDR3 sequence: CASSTVKAFF. In DNA, the CDR3 is TGTGCCAGCAGCACCGTCAAAGCTTTCTTT.

The rearrangement links TRBV5-6 to TRBJ2-7; D unresolved. V lost 4 bases and J lost 9, with 14 bases in between. Germline CDR1 and CDR2: SGHDT and YYEEEE. This CDR3 region has 12 residues. The CDR3 spells CASSPGVGGQYF. Here the CDR3 DNA reads TGTGCCAGCAGCCCCGGTGTGGGTGGGCAGTACTTC.